These 30 T cell receptor beta chains share one sample of origin, sequenced in a study of blood T cells in healthy people across ages. Next came a second PCR, run for roughly 6 to 11 cycles, which used a sample-barcoded 5' primer along with a J-beta primer mix. TCRdb fed the 5' RACE reads into MiXCR, producing one record per CDR3 protein. The sample includes under 2 million distinct CDR3 sequences, around 35% of them seen just once. The source material was blood. The receptor source for this set is a woman in her 30s in good health.

J is TRBJ2-4 and V is TRBV14, with 7 bases lining up with TRBD2. J lost 13 bases, V lost 1 base, and 7 bases had no gene match. The length of the CDR3 is 13 residues. Germline CDR1 is SGHDN and CDR2 is FVKESK. CDR3 sequence: CASSQVKREVQYF. CDR3 nucleotide sequence: TGTGCCAGCAGCCAAGTAAAACGGGAGGTGCAGTACTTC.

This clonotype occurred a few times. The V call is TRBV29-1, the J call TRBJ1-5; 7 bases fit TRBD1. The CDR3 loop spans 12 amino acids. J lost 3 bases, V lost 6 bases, and 2 bases had no gene match. The germline CDR1 and CDR2 sequences are SQVTM and ANQGSEA. Here the CDR3 DNA reads TGCAGCGTGGGGACAGACAATCAGCCCCAGCATTTT. Translation: CSVGTDNQPQHF.

The genes are TRBV20-1 and TRBJ1-2, with 8 bases identical to TRBD1. This CDR3 contains 18 residues. Trimming took 2 bases from V and 5 from J; bases not matched to a gene: 19. Germline CDR1 and CDR2: DFQATT and SNEGSKA (reference sequence). This CDR3 reads CSARPLFRGPRARYGYTF. DNA of the CDR3: TGCAGTGCTAGACCCTTATTCAGGGGGCCAAGGGCTAGGTATGGCTACACCTTC.

This clonotype was recorded a few times. The chain uses TRBV20-1 and TRBJ2-2; 8 nucleotides line up with TRBD1. This CDR3 spans 14 amino acids. CDR1 and CDR2 from the germline V gene are DFQATT and SNEGSKA (reference sequence). V dropped 4 bases and J dropped 0; count of bases not matched to a gene: 1. The CDR3 protein is CSAKGQANTGELFF. DNA for the CDR3: TGCAGTGCTAAGGGACAGGCGAACACCGGGGAGCTGTTTTTT.

This sequence joins TRBV6-6 and TRBJ2-1; unclear D gene. V lost 6 bases, J lost 2 bases, and 11 bases lay in between. CDR3 length equals 14 residues. Germline CDR1 and CDR2: MNHNY and SVGAGI (reference sequence). The CDR3 sequence: CASSPPDAYNEQFF. CDR3 DNA sequence: TGTGCCAGCAGCCCCCCGGACGCCTACAATGAGCAGTTCTTC.

The table lists this clonotype with many counts. The rearrangement uses TRBV12-3 or TRBV12-4 and TRBJ2-1; perhaps TRBD2 as D (5 bases). This CDR3 spans 14 amino acids. Between the trimmed V and J ends, which lost 8 bases and 14 bases, there was a span of 25 bases. The CDR3 region is CASLPGLGSELEFF. The CDR3 coding sequence is TGTGCCAGCCTTCCGGGGTTGGGGTCCGAATTGGAGTTCTTC.

The rearrangement uses TRBV13 and TRBJ2-1; 8 nucleotides align to TRBD1. J was trimmed by 8 bases and V by 4 bases; bases with no gene match: 13. This CDR3 is 16 amino acids long. Germline V gene data show CDR1 as PRHDT and CDR2 as FYEKMQ (reference sequence). The CDR3 nucleotides are TGTGCCAGCAGCTCGAGAAAGCAGGGGGCAGGGCATGAGCAGTTCTTC. Protein sequence: CASSSRKQGAGHEQFF.

There are a few counts of this clonotype. This rearrangement joins TRBV5-1 to TRBJ2-1; D unresolved. The germline V and J ends were trimmed by 4 bases and 0 bases, with 14 bases remaining between them. The CDR3 has 16 amino acids. Germline CDR1 is SGHRS and CDR2 is YFSETQ. DNA of the CDR3: TGCGCCAGCAGCCAGGCCCACGGAAACTCCTACAATGAGCAGTTCTTC. Translation gives CASSQAHGNSYNEQFF.

The chain carries TRBV9 and TRBJ2-1; weak D call: TRBD2 (5 bases). Trimming shortened V by 3 bases and J by 8 bases, and 12 bases separated the two germline ends. The germline V gene has CDR1 SGDLS and CDR2 YYNGEE. CDR3 length: 13 residues. CDR3 sequence reads: CASSAPLAHEQFF. DNA of the CDR3: TGTGCCAGCAGCGCCCCCCTAGCACATGAGCAGTTCTTC.

The V and J genes are TRBV11-2 and TRBJ2-5; TRBD2 matches at 7 bases. The germline V gene encodes CDR1 SGHAT and CDR2 FQNNGV. V was pared by 4 bases and J by 1 base, with 9 bases of the junction left unmatched. The CDR3 has 16 residues. The CDR3 loop is CASSSKGRALQETQYF. CDR3 nucleotide sequence: TGTGCCAGCAGCTCCAAGGGGAGGGCCCTCCAAGAGACCCAGTACTTC.

About this clonotype: With a much larger clone just one base away, this may be a read error. The V call is TRBV4-1, the J call TRBJ2-3; D tentatively reads TRBD1 or TRBD2 (5 bases each). Germline V gene lookup returns CDR1 MGHRA and CDR2 YSYEKL. CDR3 size: 17 residues. CDR3 in DNA: TGCGCCCGCAGCCAAGTTCTCGGGACGGGGCTCACAGATACGCAGTATTTT. Residues: CARSQVLGTGLTDTQYF.

The chain combines TRBV7-8 with TRBJ2-5; 9 nucleotides align to TRBD1. The closer fit of TRBJ2-7 to the DNA end suggests the J call may be wrong. The CDR3 covers 16 residues. Germline CDR1 and CDR2: SGHVS and FQNEAQ. The CDR3 region is CASSLRGPGQGGEQYF. CDR3 nucleotides: TGTGCCAGCAGCTTAAGGGGCCCGGGACAGGGAGGCGAGCAGTACTTC.

V is TRBV20-1 and J is TRBJ2-2; no clear D. V lost 6 bases and J lost 1, with 12 bases in between. CDR1 DFQATT and CDR2 SNEGSKA come from the germline V gene (reference sequence). This CDR3 contains 14 residues. The CDR3 bases are TGCAGTGCGATTCCCTCGGGGAACACCGGGGAGCTGTTTTTT. Protein: CSAIPSGNTGELFF.

This clonotype has a handful of counts. The chain employs TRBV20-1 and TRBJ2-7, with a tentative D call TRBD2 (7 bases). Trimming took 0 bases from V and 5 from J, leaving 14 bases between them. Germline V gene sequence: CDR1 DFQATT, CDR2 SNEGSKA (reference sequence). The CDR3 runs to 14 residues. The CDR3 DNA reads as TGCAGTGCTAGAGATCCCGGGGGGCGCGACGAGCAGTACTTC. Translated, it gives CSARDPGGRDEQYF.

V usage is TRBV27 and J usage is TRBJ2-7, with TRBD1 as a possible D gene (6 bases). The CDR3 contains 14 residues. In germline, CDR1 is MNHEY, CDR2 SMNVEV (reference sequence). V lost 5 bases, J lost 4 bases, and 15 bases lay in between. DNA of the CDR3: TGTGCCAGCAGTCCCAGGGGTAGCTTGTACGAGCAGTACTTC. It is translated as CASSPRGSLYEQYF.

To note about this clonotype: Given a much more abundant clone one base away, this may be a read error. This chain links TRBV3-1 with TRBJ2-7, with D possibly TRBD1 on 5 matching bases. The CDR3 is 11 residues long. Germline V gives CDR1 LGHDT, CDR2 YNNKEL (reference sequence). The CDR3 loop reads CSSSQGWEQYF. CDR3 bases: TGTTCCAGCAGCCAGGGTTGGGAGCAGTACTTC.

V gene TRBV12-3 or TRBV12-4 combines with J gene TRBJ2-3; tentatively, D is TRBD1 (5 bases). This CDR3 comprises 14 residues. V was cut by 5 bases and J by 5 bases, with 14 bases left in between. CDR3 sequence: CASSPAGRGDTQYF. The CDR3 region has the DNA TGTGCCAGCAGTCCCGCCGGTAGGGGAGATACGCAGTATTTT.

This clonotype was observed a few times. CDR3 residues: CASSLYSTGENEQFF. The DNA of the CDR3 is TGTGCCAGCAGCTTGTATTCCACAGGGGAGAATGAGCAGTTCTTC. The chain has TRBV11-3 and TRBJ2-1, with 7 bases matching TRBD1. Germline values: CDR1 SGHNT, CDR2 YENEEA. CDR3 length: 15 residues. After removal of 3 bases from V and 7 bases from J, the junction contained 9 bases not matched to a gene.

The V and J genes are TRBV29-1 and TRBJ1-5; a weak D match, TRBD1 (5 bases). The V gene lost 7 bases and the J gene lost 5 bases, with 15 bases spanning the gap. The CDR3 length is 13 residues. The germline V gene encodes CDR1 SQVTM and CDR2 ANQGSEA. CDR3 residues: CSAGHSSDQPQHF. In DNA form, the CDR3 reads TGCAGCGCAGGACACTCCAGCGATCAGCCCCAGCATTTT. Full variable domain (remainder filled in from reference TRBV29-1 and TRBJ1-5): SAVISQKPSRDICQRGTSLTIQCQVDSQVTMMFWYRQQPGQSLTLIATANQGSEATYESGFVIDKFPISRPNLTFSTLTVSNMSPEDSSIYLCSAGHSSDQPQHFGDGTRLSIL.

As DNA, the CDR3 is TGTGCCAGCAGTGCCCCTGTGAAACACTCTGGGGCCAACGTCCTGACTTTC. It yields the protein CASSAPVKHSGANVLTF. The chain employs TRBV6-1 and TRBJ2-6; D not certain. Per germline, CDR1 MNHNS and CDR2 SASEGT. Trimming shortened V by 4 bases and J by 0 bases, and 13 bases separated the two germline ends. The CDR3 extends over 17 amino acids.

The table lists this clonotype with a few counts. The chain joins TRBV4-1 to TRBJ1-1; 7 nucleotides line up with TRBD1. The germline V gene has CDR1 MGHRA and CDR2 YSYEKL. Trimming removed 2 bases from V and 1 base from J; junction bases left unmatched: 4. The CDR3 length is 15 residues. CDR3 sequence (DNA): TGCGCCAGCAGCCAAACCAACAGGGGGAACACTGAAGCTTTCTTT. This translates into CASSQTNRGNTEAFF.

This clonotype was counted only a few times. The chain links TRBV7-2 to TRBJ1-4; weak D call: TRBD1 (6 bases). The V gene lost 4 bases and the J gene lost 12 bases, with 21 bases spanning the gap. This CDR3 has 15 residues. In germline, CDR1 is SGHTA, CDR2 FQGNSA. CDR3 loop: CASSSPTAQGRQLFF. CDR3 nucleotide sequence: TGTGCCAGCAGCTCGCCAACGGCTCAGGGGCGGCAACTGTTTTTT.

There are many counts of this clonotype. J is TRBJ2-5 and V is TRBV6-6; TRBD1 agrees at 8 bases. V was clipped by 5 bases and J by 3 bases; unmatched bases: 2. The CDR3 is made up of 13 amino acids. Germline values: CDR1 MNHNY, CDR2 SVGAGI (reference sequence). The CDR3 DNA reads TGTGCCAGCAGTGGGGACAGGAAAGAGACCCAGTACTTC. Translating it yields CASSGDRKETQYF.

This clonotype occurred a few times. V usage is TRBV29-1 and J usage is TRBJ1-1; 9 bases are shared with TRBD1. V trimming: 6 bases; J trimming: 5 bases; junction bases outside the gene matches: 7. Germline CDR1 reads SQVTM; CDR2 reads ANQGSEA. The CDR3 runs to 13 residues. CDR3 sequence (DNA): TGCAGCGTCCGGACAGGGGTGTTTACTGAAGCTTTCTTT. It translates to CSVRTGVFTEAFF.

This chain links TRBV7-6 with TRBJ1-5, with 11 bases fitting TRBD1. Germline CDR1 and CDR2: SGHVS and FNYEAQ. The CDR3 totals 17 residues. V was pared by 1 base and J by 4 bases, with 6 bases of the junction left unmatched. The CDR3 DNA sequence: TGTGCCAGCAGCTTAGGTCTTGGGACAGGGGGGAATCAGCCCCAGCATTTT. The encoded protein is CASSLGLGTGGNQPQHF.

This sequence joins TRBV29-1 and TRBJ2-1, with a tentative D call TRBD1 (6 bases). V gave up 5 bases and J gave up 0 bases, with 17 bases separating them. The CDR3 is 16 residues long. Germline CDR1 SQVTM, CDR2 ANQGSEA. CDR3 sequence: CSVSGTRLLSYNEQFF. The DNA of the CDR3 is TGCAGCGTTTCCGGGACAAGGTTACTCTCCTACAATGAGCAGTTCTTC.

As to this clonotype: A junction end diverges from the germline sequence, so it may reflect a read error. V usage is TRBV4-1 and J usage is TRBJ1-2, with D possibly being TRBD1 (5 bases). The CDR3 is 16 amino acids. Germline V gives CDR1 MGHRA, CDR2 YSYEKL. Written as DNA, the CDR3 is TGCGCCAGCAGCCCCAACCCGATCCGGGGGAAATATGACTACACCTTC. Translated, it gives CASSPNPIRGKYDYTF.

This clonotype was counted at least ten times. The chain recombines TRBV12-3 or TRBV12-4 with TRBJ2-7; TRBD1 aligns across 8 bases. This CDR3 is built from 15 residues. V gave up 4 bases and J gave up 2 bases; unmatched junction bases: 7. The CDR3 bases are TGTGCCAGCAGTTCGCTCGGGACAGGTACCTACGAGCAGTACTTC. This sequence encodes CASSSLGTGTYEQYF.

The rearrangement uses TRBV5-1 and TRBJ1-4; perhaps TRBD1 as D (6 bases). This CDR3 contains 14 residues. The V end lost 3 bases, the J end lost 5 bases, and 11 bases lay between the germline ends. Germline-derived CDR1 and CDR2 are SGHRS and YFSETQ. The CDR3 protein is CASSYLQGNEKLFF. CDR3 DNA sequence: TGCGCCAGCAGCTACCTACAGGGAAATGAAAAACTGTTTTTT.

V and J are TRBV5-1 and TRBJ2-7, with TRBD2 as a possible D gene (5 bases). Per the germline V gene, CDR1 is SGHRS and CDR2 is YFSETQ. The V and J ends lost 4 bases and 2 bases respectively, with 13 bases between them. The CDR3 is 14 amino acids. CDR3: CASSPGIEAYEQYF. The CDR3 DNA is TGCGCCAGCAGCCCCGGGATAGAAGCCTACGAGCAGTACTTC.